This T cell receptor (delta chain) was sequenced in a study of Vδ1+ human thymocytes. Study results and caveats: Despite high sort purity, roughly a fifth of thymic T cell receptor delta sequences were Vdelta2. TRD repertoires were essentially private, unlike widely shared TRG clonotypes. Thymic TRG and TRD repertoires appeared highly polyclonal.

Alphabeta T cells were depleted, then CD3+ Vdelta1+ Vdelta2- thymocytes were FACS-sorted. Sorted Vdelta1+ thymocytes were roughly 96% to 99.6% pure. Per the germline V gene, CDR1 is TSWWSYY and CDR2 is QGS. V lost 0 bases and J lost 0; bases outside the gene matches: 25. This CDR3 has 23 amino acids. Extracted RNA was reverse transcribed into cDNA. Multiplex PCR used pooled V-gene forward primers and a constant-region reverse primer to amplify CDR3s. TCRdb made new clone calls on the multiplex PCR reads using CATT. The table includes 80,000 or so delta-chain clones, about 35% detected once. For this clone: What it binds is unknown. At the DNA level, this CDR3 is encoded by other sequences in the same sample as well.

V and J are TRDV1 and TRDJ1, with TRDD3 matching 7 bases. Sequencing was done on a sample of Vdelta1+ gamma-delta thymocytes from the thymus. The subset denotes: FACS-sorted CD3+ TCRalphabeta- TCRVdelta1+ TCRVdelta2- thymocytes. The clonotype comes from a boy under two years old who had congenital heart surgery. The CDR3 spells CALGELHLPGLGYRWGYTDKLIF. For the CDR3, the DNA is TGTGCTCTTGGGGAACTACACCTGCCTGGCTTGGGATACCGATGGGGGTACACCGATAAACTCATCTTT.